The source of this T cell receptor beta chain is a study of blood T cell repertoires in COVID-19. Background on the study: Nucleic acid was either cDNA or gDNA, and it came from T cells, B-cell-depleted T cells, or PBMCs.

Germline V lookup: CDR1 MNHEY, CDR2 SMNVEV (reference sequence). CDR3 length: 14 amino acids. V was shortened by 2 bases and J by 4 bases, with 11 bases between the two germline ends. Original handling: Amplification with reference gene primers provided the estimates of nucleated cell counts. Only in-frame clones appear in the TCRdb table, and some are missing; sequencing was by immunoSEQ multiplex PCR. That table gives V, J and clone size, and the DNA gave D and trimming. The sample contains approximately 130,000 clones, 86% of which appear only once. Assignment of participants to cohorts was predicated upon participant-reported clinical history. Recovered status applied to Cohort 3 donors who had two consecutive negative PCRs. It also applied to those with clearance or with symptom resolution.

The J gene is TRBJ1-2, the V gene TRBV27; the D gene is possibly TRBD1 (5 bases). The sample consisted of PBMCs or T cells enriched from blood (not recorded which). The TCR sequence derives from a woman between 45 and 60 years old who had recovered from COVID-19. The CDR3 coding sequence is TGTGCCAGCAGTTTAACGGGGGACGGCTATGGCTACACCTTC. As protein: CASSLTGDGYGYTF.